This TCR beta chain is drawn from a study of T cell responses to AZD1222 COVID-19 vaccine. Study results and caveats: Clonal diversity was possibly underestimated, and the donors were mostly white British, with more females. Targeting of unmutated variant regions was reportedly seen in nearly half of spike-specific TCRs. Spike was spanned by vaccine-associated CD4 TCRs, with dominance at 160-218 and 743-854. No day 14 peak samples; only post-peak repertoires were characterized.

This clone has a handful of counts. Its antigen remains unknown. Repertoires were generated with immunoSEQ multiplex PCR, while TCRdb's copy carries only in-frame clones and drops some. The sample holds about 110,000 clones, just over 85% seen once. V shed 5 bases and J shed 7 bases, with 11 bases lying between them. CDR1 SGHNT and CDR2 YENEEA come from the germline V gene. The CDR3 has 12 amino acids. This TCR came from an adult in good health. The genes are TRBV11-3 and TRBJ1-2, with unresolved D. The sample consisted of peripheral blood, taken on day 0 of AZD1222 vaccination. This CDR3 reads CASSRLDPGYTF. The CDR3 DNA sequence: TGTGCCAGCAGCCGACTAGATCCTGGCTACACCTTC.